The 20 T cell receptor beta chains below come from one sample, sequenced in a study of OX40 agonist ivuxolimab in advanced cancers. Clones were read by immunoSEQ multiplex PCR, and TCRdb kept only the in-frame ones, dropping some. The sample contains tens of thousands of clones, 87% of which appear only once. The sequenced sample was CD4+ or CD8+ T cells sorted from blood, obtained in a trial of the OX40 agonist ivuxolimab. These receptor sequences come from an adult with an advanced solid tumor such as melanoma, head and neck, liver or kidney cancer.

The V call is TRBV5-6, the J call TRBJ2-3; D remains ambiguous. Trimming stripped 9 bases from V and 3 bases from J, with 17 bases between. This CDR3 is built from 14 residues. From germline, CDR1 is SGHDT and CDR2 YYEEEE. Here the CDR3 reads CATTLNFRTDTQYF. In DNA, the CDR3 is TGTGCCACCACCCTAAACTTTCGGACAGATACGCAGTATTTT.

The rearrangement links TRBV6-1 to TRBJ2-3, with TRBD1 as a possible D gene (5 bases). Germline V gene sequence: CDR1 MNHNS, CDR2 SASEGT. The germline V and J ends were trimmed by 4 bases and 1 base, with 12 bases remaining between them. CDR3 length: 15 residues. The chain's CDR3 is CASSVARAGTDTQYF. The CDR3 DNA sequence: TGTGCCAGCAGTGTTGCCAGGGCCGGCACAGATACGCAGTATTTT.

This clone was counted between two and nine times. The V and J genes are TRBV9 and TRBJ2-1; 7 positions agree with TRBD1. The trim removed 4 bases at V and 3 bases at J, leaving 10 bases unmatched. This CDR3 comprises 16 residues. Germline lookup yields CDR1 SGDLS and CDR2 YYNGEE. This chain's CDR3 is CASSPTGTDLYNEQFF. Written as DNA, the CDR3 is TGTGCCAGCAGCCCTACCGGGACAGACCTCTACAATGAGCAGTTCTTC.

This chain joins TRBV2 and TRBJ2-2; TRBD1 agrees at 7 bases. The ends lost 4 bases at V and 4 bases at J; junction bases unmatched: 9. CDR3 length: 16 amino acids. Germline CDR1 and CDR2: SNHLY and FYNNEI. The CDR3 DNA is TGTGCCAGCAGTGTTCTTCGACAGGGCGGCACCGGGGAGCTGTTTTTT. Encoded protein: CASSVLRQGGTGELFF.

The rearrangement joins TRBV19 to TRBJ2-3; 11 bases agree with TRBD2. V lost 4 bases and J lost 7; bases outside the gene matches: 7. The V gene's germline CDR1 is LNHDA and CDR2 SQIVND (reference sequence). CDR3 length: 15 residues. The chain's CDR3 is CASSRKTSGTNTQYF. The DNA of the CDR3 is TGTGCCAGTAGTAGAAAGACTAGCGGGACTAATACGCAGTATTTT. Full variable domain (rest looked up from reference TRBV19 and TRBJ2-3): DGGITQSPKYLFRKEGQNVTLSCEQNLNHDAMYWYRQDPGQGLRLIYYSQIVNDFQKGDIAEGYSVSREKKESFPLTVTSAQKNPTAFYLCASSRKTSGTNTQYFGPGTRLTVL.

The chain employs TRBV5-1 and TRBJ2-7, with D possibly being TRBD2 (6 bases). This CDR3 is built from 16 residues. The ends were cut back, 4 bases at V and 3 bases at J, with 20 bases in the middle. Germline CDR1 and CDR2: SGHRS and YFSETQ. The CDR3, as DNA: TGCGCCAGCAGCACTACACTAGCAGGAGGGGTCTACGAGCAGTACTTC. It specifies CASSTTLAGGVYEQYF. Full variable domain (remainder filled in from reference TRBV5-1 and TRBJ2-7): KAGVTQTPRYLIKTRGQQVTLSCSPISGHRSVSWYQQTPGQGLQFLFEYFSETQRNKGNFPGRFSGRQFSNSRSEMNVSTLELGDSALYLCASSTTLAGGVYEQYFGPGTRLTVT.

Of note for this clone: One junction end does not reproduce the germline sequence, and a read error may be involved. The rearrangement uses TRBV11-2 and TRBJ1-4; 8 bases are shared with TRBD1. The CDR3 length is 12 residues. The germline V gene has CDR1 SGHAT and CDR2 FQNNGV. The CDR3 sequence: CASSLDRGKLFF. The DNA for the CDR3 is TGTGCCAGCAGCCTAGACAGGGGTAAACTGTTTTTT.

The gene calls are TRBV2 and TRBJ2-3, with TRBD2 as a possible D gene (5 bases). The CDR3 spans 16 residues. The germline gives CDR1 SNHLY, CDR2 FYNNEI. Trimming took off 5 bases at V and 0 bases at J, with 15 bases between the two ends. This chain's CDR3 is CASSQLAGSSTDTQYF. The DNA of the CDR3 is TGTGCCAGCAGTCAACTGGCGGGTTCTAGCACAGATACGCAGTATTTT.

This chain joins TRBV7-9 and TRBJ1-2, with D uncertain. CDR1 is SEHNR, CDR2 FQNEAQ, per germline (reference sequence). The CDR3 length is 15 residues. Trimming took 7 bases from V and 2 from J, leaving 17 bases between them. CDR3 loop: CASTPPGGSNYGYTF. The DNA for the CDR3 is TGTGCCAGCACCCCACCCGGTGGGTCGAACTATGGCTACACCTTC.

In this sample, this clone is medium-sized. V usage is TRBV5-4 and J usage is TRBJ1-2; possibly TRBD1 for D (5 bases). The CDR3 extends over 14 amino acids. V was cut by 4 bases and J by 2 bases, with 12 bases left in between. CDR1 is SGHNT and CDR2 is YYREEE in the germline V gene (reference sequence). CDR3 region: CASSRSGRNYGYTF. The DNA of the CDR3 is TGTGCCAGCAGCAGATCGGGACGGAACTATGGCTACACCTTC.

The rearrangement joins TRBV27 to TRBJ1-1; a weak D match, TRBD1 (6 bases). This CDR3 has 13 amino acids. V lost 3 bases and J lost 7, with 12 bases in between. Looked up from germline, CDR1 is MNHEY and CDR2 is SMNVEV (reference sequence). CDR3 residues: CASSLGGGREAFF. CDR3 sequence (DNA): TGTGCCAGCAGTTTGGGAGGGGGGCGTGAAGCTTTCTTT.

The rearrangement joins TRBV5-1 to TRBJ1-1; D remains ambiguous. The CDR3 consists of 14 residues. Germline CDR1 and CDR2: SGHRS and YFSETQ. Trimming shortened V by 0 bases and J by 7 bases, and 13 bases separated the two germline ends. The CDR3 DNA sequence: TGCGCCAGCAGCTTGGGGGTGCCAAATTATGAAGCTTTCTTT. This sequence encodes CASSLGVPNYEAFF.

The chain has TRBV30 and TRBJ2-5; the D gene is possibly TRBD1 (5 bases). The CDR3 extends over 13 amino acids. The V and J ends lost 0 bases and 2 bases respectively, with 7 bases between them. Germline CDR1 is GTSNPN and CDR2 is SVGIG (reference sequence). In nucleotides, the CDR3 is TGTGCCTGGAGTGTACAGGTTCAAGAGACCCAGTACTTC. Protein: CAWSVQVQETQYF.

The table lists this clone with a few counts. This chain connects TRBV19 to TRBJ1-2; a possible D gene is TRBD1 (5 bases). Germline CDR1 reads LNHDA; CDR2 reads SQIVND (reference sequence). The CDR3 covers 14 residues. Trimming removed 9 bases at V and 1 base at J, with 15 bases between. The chain's CDR3 is CASMTVGGNYGYTF. The CDR3 DNA is TGTGCCAGCATGACAGTGGGAGGTAACTATGGCTACACCTTC. The variable domain in full, completed from reference TRBV19 and TRBJ1-2, reads DGGITQSPKYLFRKEGQNVTLSCEQNLNHDAMYWYRQDPGQGLRLIYYSQIVNDFQKGDIAEGYSVSREKKESFPLTVTSAQKNPTAFYLCASMTVGGNYGYTFGSGTRLTVV.

The sample holds many counts of this clone. This chain connects TRBV19 to TRBJ2-7, with D possibly called TRBD1 or TRBD2 (5 bases each). CDR1 and CDR2 from the germline V gene are LNHDA and SQIVND (reference sequence). The V end lost 5 bases, the J end lost 2 bases, and 16 bases lay between the germline ends. The CDR3 consists of 15 residues. The CDR3 loop is CASSVTGTLTYEQYF. The CDR3 DNA reads as TGTGCCAGTAGTGTAACCGGGACCCTCACCTACGAGCAGTACTTC.

The genes are TRBV13 and TRBJ2-1; 9 positions agree with TRBD2. With V trimmed by 6 bases and J by 5 bases, 8 bases remained unmatched. This CDR3 is built from 15 residues. Germline loops: CDR1 PRHDT, CDR2 FYEKMQ (reference sequence). In DNA form, the CDR3 reads TGTGCCAGCAGTCTCGGACTAGCGCGCCACAATGAGCAGTTCTTC. This sequence encodes CASSLGLARHNEQFF.

The V and J genes are TRBV5-6 and TRBJ2-4; possibly TRBD1 for D (6 bases). Looked up from germline, CDR1 is SGHDT and CDR2 is YYEEEE. V shed 1 base and J shed 1 base, with 9 bases lying between them. This CDR3 region has 15 residues. CDR3 region: CASSLWDTAKNIQYF. The CDR3 region has the DNA TGTGCCAGCAGCTTGTGGGACACGGCCAAAAACATTCAGTACTTC.

The genes are TRBV6-5 and TRBJ2-5; 10 bases line up with TRBD1. V was clipped by 2 bases and J by 9 bases; unmatched bases: 9. Germline CDR1 is MNHEY and CDR2 is SVGAGI. CDR3 length: 15 amino acids. CDR3 coding DNA: TGTGCCAGCAGTTACGCCCCCGGGACAGGGGTCGCCCAGTACTTC. It translates to CASSYAPGTGVAQYF.

The chain is built from TRBV15 and TRBJ2-3; D unresolved. CDR1 is LNHNV and CDR2 is YYDKDF in the germline V gene (reference sequence). There are 15 residues in the CDR3. The V and J ends lost 7 bases and 0 bases respectively, with 14 bases between them. For the CDR3, the DNA is TGTGCCACCACCCCGGACCACGGAAGCACAGATACGCAGTATTTT. The encoded protein is CATTPDHGSTDTQYF.

The J gene is TRBJ1-3, the V gene TRBV4-2; possible D gene TRBD1, 5 bases. The CDR3 is made up of 16 amino acids. V lost 0 bases to trimming and J lost 0 bases, with 9 bases between them. Germline V gives CDR1 LGHNA, CDR2 YNFKEQ. The CDR3 DNA follows: TGTGCCAGCAGCCAAGACCTCGGGACCTCTGGAAACACCATATATTTT. This translates into CASSQDLGTSGNTIYF.